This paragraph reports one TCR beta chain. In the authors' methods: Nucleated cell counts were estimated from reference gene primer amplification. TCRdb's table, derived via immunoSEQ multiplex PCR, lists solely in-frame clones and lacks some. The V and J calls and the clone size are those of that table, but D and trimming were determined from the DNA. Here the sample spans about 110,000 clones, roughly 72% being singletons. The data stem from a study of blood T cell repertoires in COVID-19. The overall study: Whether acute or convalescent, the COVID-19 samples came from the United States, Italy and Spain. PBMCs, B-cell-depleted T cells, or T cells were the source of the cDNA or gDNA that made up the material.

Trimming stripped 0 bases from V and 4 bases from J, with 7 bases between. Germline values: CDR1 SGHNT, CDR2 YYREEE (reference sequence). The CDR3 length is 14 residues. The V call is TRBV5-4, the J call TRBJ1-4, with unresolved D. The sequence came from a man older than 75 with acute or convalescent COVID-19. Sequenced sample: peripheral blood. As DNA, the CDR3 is TGTGCCAGCAGCTTGGCAGGTTTTAATGAAAAACTGTTTTTT. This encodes CASSLAGFNEKLFF. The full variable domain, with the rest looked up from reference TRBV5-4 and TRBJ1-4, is ETGVTQSPTHLIKTRGQQVTLRCSSQSGHNTVSWYQQALGQGPQFIFQYYREEENGRGNFPPRFSGLQFPNYSSELNVNALELDDSALYLCASSLAGFNEKLFFGSGTQLSVL.